What follows is one TCR beta chain and its context. Authors' analysis steps: Amplifying reference gene primers gave estimates of nucleated cell counts. Generated by immunoSEQ multiplex PCR, the TCRdb table keeps only in-frame clones and is missing some. The DNA was the basis for D and trimming; V, J and clone size are from that table. This table holds over 100,000 clones, less than 90% found once. This sample was taken from a study of blood T cell repertoires in COVID-19. Cohort 3 donors counted as recovered after two negative PCRs, clearance, or resolved symptoms. V gave up 5 bases and J gave up 0 bases, with 12 bases separating them. CDR1 is MGHRA, CDR2 YSYEKL, per germline. The length of the CDR3 is 15 residues.

Material: PBMCs or T cells enriched from blood (not recorded which). This receptor was identified in a woman in her twenties or thirties who had recovered from COVID-19. The V call is TRBV4-1, the J call TRBJ2-3, with D possibly TRBD2 on 5 matching bases. The CDR3 is CASSSSRTSTDTQYF. The CDR3 bases are TGCGCCAGCAGCTCTAGTCGGACTAGCACAGATACGCAGTATTTT.